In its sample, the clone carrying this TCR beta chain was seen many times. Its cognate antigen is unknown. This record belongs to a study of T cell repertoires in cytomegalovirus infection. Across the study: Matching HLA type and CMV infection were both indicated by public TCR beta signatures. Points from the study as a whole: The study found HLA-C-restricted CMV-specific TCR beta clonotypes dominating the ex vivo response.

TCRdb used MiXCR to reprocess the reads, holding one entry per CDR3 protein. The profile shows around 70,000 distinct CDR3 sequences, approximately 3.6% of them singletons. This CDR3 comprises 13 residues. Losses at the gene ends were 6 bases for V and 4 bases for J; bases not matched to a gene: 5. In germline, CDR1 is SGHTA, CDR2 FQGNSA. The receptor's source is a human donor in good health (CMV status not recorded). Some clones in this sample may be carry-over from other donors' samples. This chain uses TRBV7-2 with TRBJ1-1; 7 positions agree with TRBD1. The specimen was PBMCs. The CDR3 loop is CASSLRQGTEAFF. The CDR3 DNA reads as TGTGCCAGCAGTCTCCGACAGGGCACTGAAGCTTTCTTT. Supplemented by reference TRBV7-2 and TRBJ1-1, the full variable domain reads GAGVSQSPSNKVTEKGKDVELRCDPISGHTALYWYRQSLGQGLEFLIYFQGNSAPDKSGLPSDRFSAERTGGSVSTLTIQRTQQEDSAVYLCASSLRQGTEAFFGQGTRLTVV.